Each of the 8 T cell receptor beta chains below was sequenced from the same sample in a study of molecular identifiers for immune sequencing clone quantification. One entry per CDR3 protein results from TCRdb running MiXCR on the PCR reads. The table includes around 470,000 distinct CDR3 sequences, approximately 25% detected once. Material: naive CD8+ T cells from blood, with Jurkat cell RNA spiked in. Subset denoted: FACS-sorted CD8+CD4-CCR7+CD45RA+ naive T cells. Receptors were obtained from a human donor in good health. Some libraries in this study had Jurkat cell RNA spiked in.

On this clonotype itself: This sequence may be a read error, since a much larger clone differs from it by one base. J is TRBJ1-1 and V is TRBV6-2 or TRBV6-3, with D perhaps matching TRBD1 (6 bases). Trimming shortened V by 2 bases and J by 10 bases, and 8 bases separated the two germline ends. The CDR3 loop spans 11 amino acids. Germline CDR1 reads MNHEY; CDR2 reads SVGEGT. The CDR3 bases are TGTGCCAGCAGTTACGGGACACCAGCTTTCTTT. This sequence encodes CASSYGTPAFF.

On this clonotype: A much bigger clone sits one base away, suggesting this may be a read error. This chain links TRBV28 with TRBJ2-6; D might be TRBD1 (5 bases). CDR1 and CDR2 from the germline V gene are MDHEN and SYDVKM. CDR3 length: 17 residues. This CDR3 is CASSFRHGSSGANVRTF. The CDR3 coding sequence is TGTGCCAGCAGTTTCAGACACGGGTCCTCTGGGGCCAACGTCCGGACTTTC.

The chain combines TRBV5-6 with TRBJ1-5, with TRBD1 as a possible D gene (6 bases). Germline CDR1 reads SGHDT; CDR2 reads YYEEEE. This CDR3 spans 15 amino acids. The ends were cut back, 4 bases at V and 1 base at J, with 12 bases in the middle. The CDR3 DNA is TGTGCCAGCAGCACCTACAGGGTCAGCAATCAGCCCCAGCATTTT. Translation: CASSTYRVSNQPQHF.

This clonotype appeared a single time. This could be a read error, since a much larger clone is one nucleotide away. The chain uses TRBV12-3 or TRBV12-4 and TRBJ2-7; the D gene could be TRBD1 or TRBD2 (5 bases each). Between the trimmed V and J ends, which lost 1 base and 6 bases, there was a span of 16 bases. This CDR3 region has 15 residues. In DNA, the CDR3 is TGTGCCAGCAGTTTAGGAGGGGTCGGAGTCTGCGAGCAGTACTTC. Translation gives CASSLGGVGVCEQYF.

Worth noting for this clonotype: Just one base apart from a much larger clone, this may be a read error. J is TRBJ2-3 and V is TRBV20-1; D gene unclear. V was trimmed by 2 bases and J by 3 bases, leaving 15 bases between them. This CDR3 is built from 15 residues. Germline V gives CDR1 DFQATT, CDR2 SNEGSKA (reference sequence). The CDR3 nucleotides read TGCAGTGCTAGAAGGCGAATAGAAGCGACAGATACGCAGTATTTT. It yields the protein CSARRRIEATDTQYF.

DNA of the CDR3: TGTGCCAGTAGTATGGCAGGGCGGGAGCAGTACTTC. It specifies CASSMAGREQYF. This chain links TRBV19 with TRBJ2-7; a weak D match, TRBD1 (5 bases). The CDR3 consists of 12 residues. V gave up 3 bases and J gave up 7 bases, with 10 bases separating them. The germline V gene has CDR1 LNHDA and CDR2 SQIVND (reference sequence).

This clonotype showed up just a few times. The chain combines TRBV27 with TRBJ2-3, with TRBD2 as a possible D gene (5 bases). The CDR3 loop spans 14 amino acids. Germline CDR1 is MNHEY and CDR2 is SMNVEV (reference sequence). V was clipped by 3 bases and J by 1 base, with 8 bases between them. The CDR3 is CASSFLGGTDTQYF. CDR3 sequence (DNA): TGTGCCAGCAGTTTTCTGGGAGGCACAGATACGCAGTATTTT.

This clonotype has only a few counts. The rearrangement links TRBV4-3 to TRBJ2-7; D may be TRBD1 or TRBD2 (5 bases each). The V end lost 0 bases, the J end lost 2 bases, and 11 bases lay between the germline ends. From germline, CDR1 is LGHNA and CDR2 YSLEER. The CDR3 runs 15 residues. The CDR3 spells CASSQDPGATYEQYF. CDR3 sequence (DNA): TGCGCCAGCAGCCAAGATCCCGGGGCAACCTACGAGCAGTACTTC.